This TCR beta chain was identified in a study of cytomegalovirus exposure and HLA in healthy donors. Losses at the gene ends were 0 bases for V and 7 bases for J; bases not matched to a gene: 8. The CDR3 has 17 amino acids. Germline V CDR1 and CDR2: SGHRS, YFSETQ. With 60 Vbeta and 13 Jbeta primers, the PCR was carried out. Repertoires were generated with immunoSEQ multiplex PCR, while TCRdb's copy carries only in-frame clones and drops some. This sample carries 45,000 to 55,000 clones, around 81% of them seen once, and the ten largest clones take 7.5% to 8.5%. The chain employs TRBV5-1 and TRBJ2-1, with 12 bases lining up with TRBD2. The sample was PBMCs. This sequence was found in a man aged 25 to 45 in good health and CMV-seropositive. CDR3 in DNA: TGCGCCAGCAGCTTGGCCCCGACTAGCGGGGGAAGTAATGAGCAGTTCTTC. This sequence encodes CASSLAPTSGGSNEQFF.